A selection of T cell receptor beta chains follows, all from one sample in a study of cytomegalovirus exposure and HLA in healthy donors. TCRdb keeps only in-frame clones here, not all; method: immunoSEQ multiplex PCR. Its table lists 200,000 to 250,000 clones. The specimen was PBMCs. The receptors were sampled from a woman aged 30 to 39 in good health and CMV-seropositive. The CDR3 runs from the conserved cysteine through the conserved F or W. D genes are given only for firm matches.

TRBV20-1	TRBJ1-2	.	CSALLLDGYTF	TGCAGTGCTCTGTTATTAGATGGCTACACCTTC
TRBV2	TRBJ1-1	.	CASLTSEAFF	TGTGCCAGCCTTACTTCTGAAGCTTTCTTT
TRBV7-9	TRBJ1-5	.	CASSLTGNNQPQHF	TGTGCCAGCAGCTTAACAGGGAACAATCAGCCCCAGCATTTT
TRBV20-1	TRBJ2-1	.	CSARRLNEQFF	TGCAGTGCTAGGCGACTCAATGAGCAGTTCTTC
TRBV4-3	TRBJ2-7	.	CASSQAPTGGYEQYF	TGCGCCAGCAGCCAAGCCCCGACCGGGGGTTACGAGCAGTACTTC
TRBV9	TRBJ2-1	.	CASSAGGRAAYNEQFF	TGTGCCAGCAGCGCCGGGGGAAGGGCTGCCTACAATGAGCAGTTCTTC
TRBV18	TRBJ1-2	.	CASSPPAVSGGYTF	TGTGCCAGCTCACCACCGGCGGTTAGCGGTGGCTACACCTTC
TRBV10-1	TRBJ2-5	TRBD1	CASSVQGGETQYF	TGCGCCAGCAGTGTACAGGGGGGAGAGACCCAGTACTTC
TRBV28	TRBJ1-2	.	CASSFRARWTDGNF	TGTGCCAGCAGTTTTCGGGCCAGATGGACGGACGGGAACTTC
TRBV30	TRBJ2-5	TRBD1	CAWRGGRETQYF	TGTGCCTGGAGAGGGGGCCGGGAGACCCAGTACTTC
TRBV28	TRBJ1-2	TRBD1	CASRLQGANYGYTF	TGTGCCAGCAGACTACAGGGGGCTAACTATGGCTACACCTTC
TRBV27	TRBJ2-7	TRBD1	CASSARTGAYEQYF	TGTGCCAGCAGTGCTCGGACAGGGGCCTACGAGCAGTACTTC
TRBV4-1	TRBJ1-2	TRBD1	CASSQASDRGYGYTF	TGCGCCAGCAGCCAAGCATCCGACAGGGGCTATGGCTACACCTTC
TRBV7-2	TRBJ2-1	TRBD1	CASSDRQGGLESRFF	TGTGCCAGCAGCGACAGACAGGGGGGGCTTGAATCGCGGTTCTTC
TRBV7-2	TRBJ2-5	TRBD2	CASSLTAGDLETQYF	TGTGCCAGCAGCTTAACAGCGGGAGATCTGGAGACCCAGTACTTC
TRBV18	TRBJ1-5	TRBD1	CASSPPTGAQNQPQHF	TGTGCCAGCTCACCCCCGACAGGGGCTCAAAATCAGCCCCAGCATTTT